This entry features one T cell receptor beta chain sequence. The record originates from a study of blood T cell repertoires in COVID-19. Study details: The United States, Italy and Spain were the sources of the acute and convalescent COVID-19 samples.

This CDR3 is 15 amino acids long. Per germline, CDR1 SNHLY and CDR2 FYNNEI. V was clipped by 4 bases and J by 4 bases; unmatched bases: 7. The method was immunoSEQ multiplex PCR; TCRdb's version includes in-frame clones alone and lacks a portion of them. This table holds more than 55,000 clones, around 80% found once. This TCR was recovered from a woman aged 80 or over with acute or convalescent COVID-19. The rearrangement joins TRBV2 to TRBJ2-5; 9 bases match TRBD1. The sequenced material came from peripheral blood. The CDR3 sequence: CASSARTGEGETQYF. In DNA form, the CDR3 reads TGTGCCAGCAGTGCGCGGACAGGGGAAGGAGAGACCCAGTACTTC.